What follows are 2 T cell receptor beta chains derived from one specimen sequenced in a study of tumor-infiltrating lymphocytes in primary liver carcinoma. Synthesis of TCR beta cDNA was carried out from about 540 ng total RNA with a constant-region primer. Construction of TCR beta libraries relied on three successive nested multiplex PCR rounds employing slightly modified ARM-PCR. Investigators reported that the first two PCR rounds, at roughly 10 cycles each, used TRBV1-TRBV30 forward primers with a C-beta reverse primer. MiXCR, run by TCRdb on the multiplex PCR reads, gives a single entry per CDR3 protein. This sample has 310,000 or so distinct CDR3 sequences, with around three fifths found just once. Blood RNA originated from unsorted whole blood, with germline DNA additionally extracted. Sequencing used peripheral blood. The receptors derive from a woman between 25 and 40 years old with primary liver carcinoma and hepatitis B virus infection.

In the case of this clonotype: One base away lies a much larger clone, so this may be a sequencing read error. J is TRBJ2-5 and V is TRBV6-2 or TRBV6-3, with 12 bases identical to TRBD2. Germline CDR1 and CDR2: MNHEY and SVGEGT. The CDR3 consists of 17 residues. The CDR3 coding sequence is TGTGTCAGCAGTTCCGGACTAGCGGGAAGAATCCAAGAGACCCAGTACTTC. Protein sequence: CVSSSGLAGRIQETQYF.

J is TRBJ1-1 and V is TRBV7-9; no firm D call. Trimming took 0 bases from V and 3 from J, leaving 11 bases between them. Germline V CDR1 and CDR2: SEHNR, FQNEAQ (reference sequence). The CDR3 has 15 residues. The CDR3 DNA reads as TGTGCCAGCAGCTTAGCGCAGCCCGGAGACACTGAAGCTTTCTTT. Its translation: CASSLAQPGDTEAFF.